The 10 T cell receptor beta chains in this list originate from one sample, sequenced in a study of CD8+ T cells in alopecia areata. Researchers sorted pooled cutaneous lymph node cells on the basis of CD4, CD8alpha, NKG2D, NKG2ACE and other markers. In each case, RNA was isolated and then reverse transcribed into cDNA as the sequencing template. Clones were sequenced by immunoSEQ multiplex PCR, and TCRdb holds only the in-frame ones, with some missing. The sample offers 200,000 to 300,000 clones and no singletons, the top ten holding 1.2%. The source material was CD4+ T cells sorted from a lymph node. These receptor sequences come from a C3H/HeJ mouse with alopecia areata. The MHC haplotype of the strain is H2-k.

This clone was seen more than once but under ten times. Genes and germline are mouse. Coverage ceases 4 residues before the CDR3 finishes, and the germline J gene fills in the end. V is TRBV14 and J is TRBJ2-2; 7 nucleotides match TRBD2. From germline, CDR1 is SGHDT and CDR2 FRDEAV. V lost 3 bases to trimming and J lost 3 bases; unmatched junction nucleotides: 2. The CDR3 totals 14 residues. The sequenced CDR3 bases are TGTGCCAGCAGTTGGGGGGGATACACCGGG. This gives the protein CASSWGGYTG. The complete CDR3 protein is CASSWGGYTGQLYF.

As for this clone: All gene names here are mouse names. Read data end 4 residues before the CDR3 end; the end is taken from the germline J gene. The V gene is TRBV19, the J gene TRBJ2-7; 11 nucleotides agree with TRBD2. CDR1 FNHDT and CDR2 SITEND come from the germline V gene (reference sequence). CDR3 length equals 13 residues. Losses at the gene ends were 6 bases for V and 3 bases for J; bases not matched to a gene: 2. The chain's CDR3 is CASIGTGGYEQYF. Partial CDR3 DNA: TGTGCCAGCATCGGGACTGGGGGCTAT.

Turning to this clone: Mouse germline and gene names are used. The CDR3 extends 4 residues past the end of the read, so its final part is completed from the germline J gene. The V and J genes are TRBV1 and TRBJ2-4; D unclear. CDR3 length equals 12 residues. Germline V gene sequence: CDR1 NSQYPW, CDR2 LRSPGD (reference sequence). CDR3 DNA (partial): TGCACCTGCAGTGCAGAGAGGAAC. It specifies CTCSAERN. The whole CDR3 protein reads CTCSAERNTLYF. Full variable domain (rest looked up from reference TRBV1 and TRBJ2-4): VTLLEQNPRWRLVPRGQAVNLRCILKNSQYPWMSWYQQDLQKQLQWLFTLRSPGDKEVKSLPGADYLATRVTDTELRLQVANMSQGRTLYCTCSAERNTLYFGAGTRLSVL.

On this clone: Mouse names are used for the genes. The sequence runs out 4 residues before the end of the CDR3; the remainder is reconstructed from the germline J gene. The chain has TRBV3 and TRBJ2-5; 8 nucleotides align to TRBD2. CDR3 length equals 16 residues. Per the germline V gene, CDR1 is SNHLY and CDR2 is FYNGKV (reference sequence). Trimming at V came to 3 bases and at J to 0 bases, leaving 5 bases not matched to a gene. The CDR3 region is CASSFGLGVNQDTQYF. The sequenced part of the CDR3 DNA is TGTGCCAGCAGCTTTGGACTGGGAGTTAACCAAGAC.

Turning to this clone: Here the gene names and germline are mouse. The sequence runs out 4 residues before the end of the CDR3; the remainder is reconstructed from the germline J gene. The gene calls are TRBV29 and TRBJ2-7, with D tentatively TRBD2 (6 bases). This CDR3 is 14 amino acids long. V dropped 0 bases and J dropped 2 bases, with 8 bases sitting between them. Germline CDR1 is MSHET and CDR2 is SYDVDS. Incomplete CDR3 DNA: TGTGCTAGCAGTTTATCCTGGGGACCCTAT. Protein sequence: CASSLSWGPY. The CDR3 reads in full as CASSLSWGPYEQYF.

Comments on this clone: Germline and genes here are mouse. The read ends 4 residues early relative to the CDR3; the germline J gene fills the gap. The chain carries TRBV13-2 and TRBJ1-2; TRBD1 matches 8 bases. The trim removed 3 bases at V and 2 bases at J, leaving 3 bases unmatched. Germline values: CDR1 NNHNN, CDR2 SYGAGS (reference sequence). This CDR3 comprises 14 residues. The CDR3 here is CASGAGGANSDYTF. Partial CDR3 DNA: TGTGCCAGCGGTGCAGGGGGCGCGAACTCC.

This clone was found a few times. Gene names denote mouse genes. The read stops 4 residues short of the end of the CDR3; the missing end is completed from the germline J gene. The rearrangement links TRBV19 to TRBJ2-7; D might be TRBD1 (6 bases). This CDR3 is built from 13 residues. V shed 1 base and J shed 3 bases, with 8 bases lying between them. The germline CDR1 and CDR2 sequences are FNHDT and SITEND (reference sequence). Incomplete CDR3 DNA: TGTGCCAGCAGTATAAAGGGGGACTAT. It translates to CASSIKGDY. The entire CDR3 protein is CASSIKGDYEQYF.

Points on this clone: The gene symbols are mouse symbols. Sequencing ends 4 residues short of the CDR3 end; the germline J gene provides the rest. The sample contains more than one DNA sequence encoding this CDR3. V usage is TRBV13-1 and J usage is TRBJ1-2; no clear D. CDR3 size: 13 residues. V dropped 5 bases and J dropped 0 bases, with 8 bases sitting between them. CDR1 and CDR2 (germline): NSHNY, SYGAGN. CDR3 sequence: CASSAQANSDYTF. The sequenced part of the CDR3 DNA is TGTGCCAGCAGCGCACAAGCAAACTCC.

Turning to this clone: Mouse names are used for the genes. The read ends 4 residues before the CDR3 terminus; that terminus is restored from the germline J gene. V is TRBV13-2 and J is TRBJ2-1, with 8 positions matching TRBD2. V gave up 1 base and J gave up 4 bases; unmatched junction bases: 4. This CDR3 contains 15 residues. The germline V gene encodes CDR1 NNHNN and CDR2 SYGAGS (reference sequence). This chain's CDR3 is CASGDRGGAYAEQFF. Partial CDR3 DNA: TGTGCCAGCGGTGATAGAGGGGGGGCGTATGCT.

This clone was counted at least ten times. Here the gene names and germline are mouse. The read is 4 residues too short to cover the CDR3 end, so that end is filled in from the germline J gene. The chain combines TRBV17 with TRBJ2-2, with 7 bases lining up with TRBD2. The CDR3 sequence is 15 residues long. J gave up 1 base and V 6 bases, and 5 bases lay outside the gene matches. Per the germline V gene, CDR1 is MNHDT and CDR2 is YYDKIL. Partial CDR3 DNA: TGTGCTAGCAGCCACTGGGGTGGAAACACCGGG. It is translated as CASSHWGGNTG. The full CDR3 is CASSHWGGNTGQLYF.